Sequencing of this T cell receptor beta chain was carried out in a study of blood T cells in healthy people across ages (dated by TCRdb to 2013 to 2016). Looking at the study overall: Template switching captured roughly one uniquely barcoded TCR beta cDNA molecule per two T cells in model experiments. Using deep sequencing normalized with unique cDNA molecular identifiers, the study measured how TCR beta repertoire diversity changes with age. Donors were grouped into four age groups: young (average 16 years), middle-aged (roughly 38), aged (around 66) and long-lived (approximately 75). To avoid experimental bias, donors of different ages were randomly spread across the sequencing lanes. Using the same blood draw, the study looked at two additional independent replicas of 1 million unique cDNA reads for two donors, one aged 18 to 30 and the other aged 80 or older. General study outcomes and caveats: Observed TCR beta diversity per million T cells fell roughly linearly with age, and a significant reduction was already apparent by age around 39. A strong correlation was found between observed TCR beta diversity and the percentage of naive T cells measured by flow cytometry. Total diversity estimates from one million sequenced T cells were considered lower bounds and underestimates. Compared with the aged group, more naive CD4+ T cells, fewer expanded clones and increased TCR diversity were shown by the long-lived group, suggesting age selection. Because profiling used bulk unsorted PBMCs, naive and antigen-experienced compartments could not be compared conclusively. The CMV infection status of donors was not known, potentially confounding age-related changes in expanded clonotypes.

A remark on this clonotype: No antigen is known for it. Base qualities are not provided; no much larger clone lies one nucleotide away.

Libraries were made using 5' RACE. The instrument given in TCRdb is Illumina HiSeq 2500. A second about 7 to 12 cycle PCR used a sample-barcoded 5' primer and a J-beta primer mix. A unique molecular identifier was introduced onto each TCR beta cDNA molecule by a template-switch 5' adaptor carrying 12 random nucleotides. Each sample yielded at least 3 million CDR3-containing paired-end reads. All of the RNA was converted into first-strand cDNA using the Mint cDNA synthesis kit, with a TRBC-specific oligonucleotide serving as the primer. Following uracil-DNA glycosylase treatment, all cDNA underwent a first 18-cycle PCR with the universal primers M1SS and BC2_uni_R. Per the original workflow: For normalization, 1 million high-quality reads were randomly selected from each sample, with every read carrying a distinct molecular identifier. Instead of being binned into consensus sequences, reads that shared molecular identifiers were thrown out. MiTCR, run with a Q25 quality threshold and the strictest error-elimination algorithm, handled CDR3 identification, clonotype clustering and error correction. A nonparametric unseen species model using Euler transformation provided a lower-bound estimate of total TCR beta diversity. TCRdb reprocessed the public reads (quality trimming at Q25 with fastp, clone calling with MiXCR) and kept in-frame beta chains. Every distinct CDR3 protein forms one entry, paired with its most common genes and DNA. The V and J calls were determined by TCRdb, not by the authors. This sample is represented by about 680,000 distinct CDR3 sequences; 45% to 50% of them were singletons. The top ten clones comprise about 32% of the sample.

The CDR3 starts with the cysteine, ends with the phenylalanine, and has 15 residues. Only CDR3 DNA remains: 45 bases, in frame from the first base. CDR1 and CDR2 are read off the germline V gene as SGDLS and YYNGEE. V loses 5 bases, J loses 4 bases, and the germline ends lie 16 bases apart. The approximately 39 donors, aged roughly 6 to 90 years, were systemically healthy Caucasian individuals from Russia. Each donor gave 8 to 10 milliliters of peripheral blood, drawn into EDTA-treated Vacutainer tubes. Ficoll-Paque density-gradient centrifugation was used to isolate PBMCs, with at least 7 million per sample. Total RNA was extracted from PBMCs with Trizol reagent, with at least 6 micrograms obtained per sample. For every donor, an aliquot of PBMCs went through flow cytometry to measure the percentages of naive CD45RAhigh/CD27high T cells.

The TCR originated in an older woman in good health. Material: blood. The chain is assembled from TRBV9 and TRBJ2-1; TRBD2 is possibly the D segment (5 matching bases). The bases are TGTGCCAGCAGTACTAGAGGTGCCCCTTACAATGAGCAGTTCTTC. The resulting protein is CASSTRGAPYNEQFF.